This T cell receptor (beta chain) comes out of a study of blood T cell repertoires in COVID-19. As originally analysed: From reference gene primer amplification, estimates of nucleated cell counts were derived. Sequencing used immunoSEQ multiplex PCR; TCRdb keeps in-frame clones, though not all of them. The DNA was the basis for D and trimming; V, J and clone size are from that table. The table lists 330,000 or so clones, 85% to 90% of them singletons, with approximately 1% in the top ten. This clone turned up a few times. During the 2 weeks before they entered the study, exposed participants had met someone with a PCR-confirmed or clinician-diagnosed COVID-19 case. Germline V gene sequence: CDR1 KGHSH, CDR2 LQKENI. The CDR3 is 14 residues long. The ends were cut back, 0 bases at V and 7 bases at J, with 12 bases in the middle.

The sequenced material came from PBMCs or T cells enriched from blood (not recorded which). This sequence was found in a woman aged 25 to 39 who had been exposed to COVID-19. The genes are TRBV18 and TRBJ1-1; D unresolved. CDR3 sequence: CASSPPYSLGEAFF. As DNA, the CDR3 is TGTGCCAGCTCACCACCGTACAGTCTTGGTGAAGCTTTCTTT.